These 23 T cell receptor beta chains share one sample of origin, sequenced in a study of T cells in Graves' hyperthyroidism and ophthalmopathy. TCR beta CDR3 sequences were amplified from RNA transcripts. The HTBI set primed first-round TCR CDR3 RT-PCR. TCRdb used MiXCR to reprocess the multiplex PCR reads, holding one entry per CDR3 protein. Of approximately 700,000 distinct CDR3 sequences detected, less than 45% appear once; the ten largest clones hold 7% to 7.5%. Sequenced: peripheral blood or thyroid tissue (not recorded which). The receptors stem from an adult man with Graves' disease, either hyperthyroidism or ophthalmopathy (not recorded which).

The chain recombines TRBV9 with TRBJ2-7; TRBD2 matches at 14 bases. The CDR3 length is 15 residues. The V and J ends lost 5 bases and 5 bases, in that order; junction bases with no gene match: 6. Germline CDR1 and CDR2: SGDLS and YYNGEE. As DNA, the CDR3 is TGTGCCAGCAGTGTGGGGACTAGCGGGAGTAACGAGCAGTACTTC. Its translation: CASSVGTSGSNEQYF.

The chain carries TRBV2 and TRBJ1-2; D call uncertain. Trimming removed 6 bases at V and 7 bases at J, with 6 bases between. The germline CDR1 and CDR2 sequences are SNHLY and FYNNEI. This CDR3 region has 10 residues. The DNA of the CDR3 is TGTGCCAGCAGGGAGAGTGGCTACACCTTC. Amino acid sequence: CASRESGYTF.

V and J are TRBV15 and TRBJ1-6; 7 bases are shared with TRBD1. The length of the CDR3 is 14 residues. The junction had 6 bases not matched to a gene; V was cut back by 3 bases and J by 10 bases. The germline V gene has CDR1 LNHNV and CDR2 YYDKDF (reference sequence). CDR3 sequence reads: CATSSDRVRSPLHF. The CDR3 DNA reads as TGTGCCACCAGCAGTGACAGGGTTCGGTCACCCCTCCACTTT. Combining the CDR3 with reference TRBV15 and TRBJ1-6 gives the whole variable domain DAMVIQNPRYQVTQFGKPVTLSCSQTLNHNVMYWYQQKSSQAPKLLFHYYDKDFNNEADTPDNFQSRRPNTSFCFLDIRSPGLGDTAMYLCATSSDRVRSPLHFGNGTRLTVT.

The V call is TRBV29-1, the J call TRBJ1-1; D possibly corresponds to TRBD1 (5 bases). Per the germline V gene, CDR1 is SQVTM and CDR2 is ANQGSEA. This CDR3 spans 11 amino acids. V was pared by 6 bases and J by 6 bases, with 11 bases between. The CDR3 loop reads CSVLGTAEAFF. CDR3 sequence (DNA): TGCAGCGTACTAGGGACGGCTGAAGCTTTCTTT.

V gene TRBV29-1 combines with J gene TRBJ2-7; D is possibly TRBD1 (7 bases). V lost 6 bases to trimming and J lost 6 bases, with 18 bases between them. The germline V gene has CDR1 SQVTM and CDR2 ANQGSEA. The CDR3 covers 13 residues. Here the CDR3 reads CSVGDQGGGEQYF. The CDR3 bases are TGCAGCGTCGGGGACCAGGGGGGTGGCGAGCAGTACTTC.

In this sample, this clonotype turned up many times. The rearrangement joins TRBV24-1 to TRBJ2-2; maybe TRBD1 (5 bases). The germline gives CDR1 KGHDR, CDR2 SFDVKD. With 2 bases removed from V and 8 bases from J, the gap between germline ends came to 14 bases. The CDR3 is 15 residues long. The CDR3 here is CATSDWGIREGELFF. As DNA, the CDR3 is TGTGCCACCAGTGATTGGGGCATCAGGGAAGGGGAGCTGTTTTTT.

The chain recombines TRBV6-6 with TRBJ2-5; 7 bases are shared with TRBD2. V dropped 8 bases and J dropped 4; count of bases not matched to a gene: 10. The CDR3 has 14 amino acids. Germline CDR1 is MNHNY and CDR2 is SVGAGI (reference sequence). The CDR3 DNA reads TGTGCCAGCTTCGGCGCGGGAGTGGGAGAGACCCAGTACTTC. As protein: CASFGAGVGETQYF.

This clonotype has only a few counts. The chain uses TRBV12-3 or TRBV12-4 and TRBJ1-1, with a weak D call TRBD1 (6 bases). The CDR3 runs to 14 residues. Trimming shortened V by 7 bases and J by 3 bases, and 15 bases separated the two germline ends. CDR3 DNA sequence: TGTGCCAGCATCAAGGACAGAGCAGACACTGAAGCTTTCTTT. The encoded protein is CASIKDRADTEAFF.

The gene calls are TRBV20-1 and TRBJ1-5; D unclear. The CDR3 contains 15 residues. Germline lookup yields CDR1 DFQATT and CDR2 SNEGSKA (reference sequence). Trimming left V 0 bases short and J 1 base short, with 10 bases between. CDR3: CSAREGLVSNQPQHF. The DNA for the CDR3 is TGCAGTGCTAGAGAAGGGTTGGTGAGCAATCAGCCCCAGCATTTT.

The CDR3, as DNA: TGTGCCAGCAGCATCCGGGACAGGGCGGGCTACGAGCAGTACTTC. As protein: CASSIRDRAGYEQYF. The rearrangement uses TRBV7-9 and TRBJ2-7, with 9 nucleotides matching TRBD1. The junction had 8 bases not matched to a gene; V was cut back by 5 bases and J by 3 bases. CDR3 length: 15 amino acids. The V gene's germline CDR1 is SEHNR and CDR2 FQNEAQ (reference sequence). Together with reference TRBV7-9 and TRBJ2-7, the CDR3 gives the full variable domain: DTGVSQNPRHKITKRGQNVTFRCDPISEHNRLYWYRQTLGQGPEFLTYFQNEAQLEKSRLLSDRFSAERPKGSFSTLEIQRTEQGDSAMYLCASSIRDRAGYEQYFGPGTRLTVT.

To note about this clonotype: This could be a read error, since a much larger clone is one nucleotide away. The CDR3 DNA is TGCGCCAGCAGCCCGGACGCCCAGGATGGCTACACCTTC. Translated: CASSPDAQDGYTF. The gene calls are TRBV5-1 and TRBJ1-2, with D uncertain. Germline V gives CDR1 SGHRS, CDR2 YFSETQ. V lost 4 bases to trimming and J lost 6 bases, with 13 bases between them. The CDR3 runs to 13 residues.

This chain links TRBV7-9 with TRBJ2-5; the D gene could be TRBD1 or TRBD2 (6 bases each). The CDR3 loop spans 13 amino acids. CDR1 and CDR2 from the germline V gene are SEHNR and FQNEAQ (reference sequence). Trimming took off 6 bases at V and 4 bases at J, with 12 bases between the two ends. CDR3 region: CASRGGSPETQYF. The CDR3 bases are TGTGCCAGCAGAGGGGGGTCCCCAGAGACCCAGTACTTC.

Ten or more counts support this clonotype. The CDR3: CASSQAISQGGSPLHF. The CDR3 nucleotides are TGCGCCAGCAGCCAAGCCATCTCACAAGGCGGTTCACCCCTCCACTTT. V gene TRBV4-1 combines with J gene TRBJ1-6; no clear D. Germline V gives CDR1 MGHRA, CDR2 YSYEKL. Trimming pared 1 base from V and 9 bases from J, leaving 16 bases between. The CDR3 is made up of 16 amino acids.

V is TRBV9 and J is TRBJ1-1; D gene ambiguous. Germline lookup yields CDR1 SGDLS and CDR2 YYNGEE. The germline V and J ends were trimmed by 5 bases and 11 bases, with 28 bases remaining between them. The CDR3 length is 16 residues. CDR3 nucleotides: TGTGCCAGCAGTTTGATGACGGAGTCCTTCCTGAAATTGGCTTTCTTT. Amino acid sequence: CASSLMTESFLKLAFF.

This clonotype was observed a handful of times. CDR3 DNA: TGTGCCAGCAGTTTCACCGGGACACCGAGCAATCAGCCCCAGCATTTT. Its translation is CASSFTGTPSNQPQHF. V is TRBV12-3 or TRBV12-4 and J is TRBJ1-5; perhaps TRBD1 as D (6 bases). Trimming took 3 bases from V and 1 from J, leaving 13 bases between them. The CDR3 covers 16 residues.

The gene calls are TRBV7-9 and TRBJ1-5; a weak D match, TRBD1 (5 bases). Germline CDR1 reads SEHNR; CDR2 reads FQNEAQ (reference sequence). This CDR3 region has 17 residues. V lost 5 bases and J 1 base, leaving 18 bases between the germline ends. CDR3 sequence: CASSPHWAGESNQPQHF. Here the CDR3 DNA reads TGTGCCAGCAGCCCCCACTGGGCGGGGGAAAGCAATCAGCCCCAGCATTTT.

As concerns this clonotype: At one end the junction does not follow the germline gene, possibly because of a read error. V is TRBV6-5 and J is TRBJ2-5; 14 positions match TRBD2. Germline V CDR1 and CDR2: MNHEY, SVGAGI. This CDR3 has 20 amino acids. The CDR3 DNA is TGTGCCAGCAGTAACTCCAGGACTAGCGGGGGGCCCCGACCGAAAGAGACCCAGTACTTC. Amino acid sequence: CASSNSRTSGGPRPKETQYF.

This clonotype was recorded at least ten times. The germline gene is not matched at one end of the junction; a read error may be the cause. The V gene is TRBV7-9, the J gene TRBJ2-7; 9 bases match TRBD2. Germline V CDR1 and CDR2: SEHNR, FQNEAQ (reference sequence). CDR3 length: 14 residues. CDR3 protein: CASSVAGASYEQYF. The CDR3 DNA follows: TGTGCCAGCAGCGTAGCGGGAGCGTCCTACGAGCAGTACTTC.

CDR3 DNA sequence: TGTGCCAGCAGCTCAAGACAGGGAGGGTCCTCCTACGAGCAGTACTTC. Encoded protein: CASSSRQGGSSYEQYF. The rearrangement joins TRBV7-2 to TRBJ2-7; the D gene could be TRBD1 or TRBD2 (7 bases each). In germline, CDR1 is SGHTA, CDR2 FQGNSA. The CDR3 totals 16 residues. V was pared by 4 bases and J by 0 bases, with 16 bases between.

There are a few counts of this clonotype. This chain connects TRBV20-1 to TRBJ2-7; 7 bases fit TRBD1. Per the germline V gene, CDR1 is DFQATT and CDR2 is SNEGSKA (reference sequence). CDR3 size: 14 residues. J lost 3 bases, V lost 4 bases, and 9 bases had no gene match. DNA for the CDR3: TGCAGTGCTATCCGAGAGGGGGCCTACTACGAGCAGTACTTC. This sequence encodes CSAIREGAYYEQYF.

This chain links TRBV20-1 with TRBJ1-5, with TRBD1 matching 10 bases. The CDR3 sequence is 15 residues long. Germline values: CDR1 DFQATT, CDR2 SNEGSKA (reference sequence). The V and J ends lost 3 bases and 3 bases, in that order; junction bases with no gene match: 5. The CDR3 DNA reads as TGCAGTGCTAGTCGGACAGGGGGGATCAATCAGCCCCAGCATTTT. This codes for CSASRTGGINQPQHF.

This clonotype has only a few counts. The gene calls are TRBV7-2 and TRBJ2-7, with TRBD1 matching over 8 bases. CDR1 is SGHTA and CDR2 is FQGNSA in the germline V gene. The V gene end was trimmed by 5 bases and the J gene end by 0 bases; junction bases not matched to a gene: 6. There are 15 residues in the CDR3. The CDR3 nucleotides are TGTGCCAGCAGCGACGGACAGGGAAACTCCTACGAGCAGTACTTC. Translated, it gives CASSDGQGNSYEQYF.

In its sample, this clonotype was seen a few times. This rearrangement joins TRBV7-9 to TRBJ2-5; D is possibly TRBD2 (6 bases). The germline V and J ends were trimmed by 6 bases and 2 bases, with 16 bases remaining between them. Germline loops: CDR1 SEHNR, CDR2 FQNEAQ (reference sequence). The CDR3 runs to 15 residues. CDR3 sequence (DNA): TGTGCCAGCAGTCCCCAGATGGGGGGTCAAGAGACCCAGTACTTC. It is translated as CASSPQMGGQETQYF.